The 30 T cell receptor beta chains listed next were all sequenced from one sample in a study of control samples from healthy donors and cancer patients (dated by TCRdb to about 2020). The method was the immunoSEQ multiplex PCR assay. TCRdb stores this immuneACCESS table with in-frame sequences only. Part of the clones is absent; in the studies checked, under half of the shortfall reflects unresolved V genes, and no reason is known for the rest. For this sample there are 90,000 to 150,000 clones; approximately 88% appear just once. Roughly 3.4% of the sample rests with the top ten. Material: blood. The origin of the receptors is a man between 35 and 55 years old in good health.

V gene TRBV18 combines with J gene TRBJ2-5, with D perhaps TRBD1 (6 bases). The CDR3 is 15 residues long. Germline CDR1 is KGHSH and CDR2 is LQKENI. Trimming took 3 bases from V and 2 from J, leaving 13 bases between them. This CDR3 reads CASSPRQALQETQYF. The DNA of the CDR3 is TGTGCCAGCTCACCCCGACAGGCCCTACAAGAGACCCAGTACTTC.

The chain joins TRBV12-3 or TRBV12-4 to TRBJ1-1; D ambiguous. V was cut by 3 bases and J by 9 bases, with 8 bases left in between. CDR3 length: 11 amino acids. CDR3 coding DNA: TGTGCCAGCAGTTTGAGCAGGAAAGCTTTCTTT. It translates to CASSLSRKAFF.

The chain recombines TRBV6-5 with TRBJ1-2; 7 bases fit TRBD1. In germline, CDR1 is MNHEY, CDR2 SVGAGI. The CDR3 sequence is 15 residues long. The V and J ends lost 5 bases and 0 bases, in that order; junction bases with no gene match: 6. The CDR3 nucleotides read TGTGCCAGCAGTCAGGGGACAGCCACTAACTATGGCTACACCTTC. Translated: CASSQGTATNYGYTF.

V gene TRBV2 combines with J gene TRBJ2-6, with D possibly being TRBD1 (6 bases). This CDR3 has 15 amino acids. In germline, CDR1 is SNHLY, CDR2 FYNNEI. Deletions cut 7 bases from V and 0 bases from J, with 10 bases between. The CDR3 DNA reads TGTGCCAGCAATCTGGACAGCTCTGGGGCCAACGTCCTGACTTTC. Amino acid sequence: CASNLDSSGANVLTF.

J is TRBJ2-1 and V is TRBV11-2, with TRBD1 identical over 9 bases. The J segment lost 5 bases and the V segment lost 4 bases, leaving 6 bases of the junction unmatched. The CDR3 runs 15 residues. Germline CDR1 is SGHAT and CDR2 is FQNNGV. The CDR3 region is CASSSTRDRDNEQFF. Written as DNA, the CDR3 is TGTGCCAGCAGCTCCACCCGGGACAGGGACAATGAGCAGTTCTTC.

This chain joins TRBV6-2 or TRBV6-3 and TRBJ1-1; tentatively, D is TRBD1 (6 bases). This CDR3 has 15 residues. With 2 bases removed from V and 1 base from J, the gap between germline ends came to 11 bases. Germline CDR1 is MNHEY and CDR2 is SVGEGT. The CDR3 region is CASSYGGGQNTEAFF. CDR3 nucleotides: TGTGCCAGCAGTTACGGGGGGGGCCAGAACACTGAAGCTTTCTTT.

This rearrangement joins TRBV5-6 to TRBJ1-1; 10 positions agree with TRBD1. With 4 bases clipped from V and 6 bases from J, the junction kept 3 bases outside the gene matches. The CDR3 is made up of 13 amino acids. Germline V gene sequence: CDR1 SGHDT, CDR2 YYEEEE. CDR3 sequence (DNA): TGTGCCAGCAGCCGACAGGGGGCCCCTGAAGCTTTCTTT. Protein product: CASSRQGAPEAFF.

V gene TRBV7-3 combines with J gene TRBJ2-3; D gene uncertain. CDR1 SGHTA and CDR2 FQGTGA come from the germline V gene. Trimming left V 2 bases short and J 4 bases short, with 4 bases between. The CDR3 loop spans 12 amino acids. The chain's CDR3 is CASSLGADTQYF. DNA of the CDR3: TGTGCCAGCAGCTTAGGGGCAGATACGCAGTATTTT.

This chain links TRBV9 with TRBJ1-6; D not certain. Per germline, CDR1 SGDLS and CDR2 YYNGEE. Trimming removed 4 bases at V and 7 bases at J, with 12 bases between. This CDR3 region has 14 residues. The CDR3 loop is CASSPQLGNSPLHF. The DNA of the CDR3 is TGTGCCAGCAGCCCGCAGTTGGGGAATTCACCCCTCCACTTT.

This clone is a singleton in its sample. This chain joins TRBV4-2 and TRBJ1-2; 7 bases match TRBD1. V lost 4 bases to trimming and J lost 5 bases; unmatched junction nucleotides: 4. The germline gives CDR1 LGHNA, CDR2 YNFKEQ. The CDR3 is 13 amino acids. In nucleotides, the CDR3 is TGTGCCAGCAGCCCCGGGACAGCTTATGGCTACACCTTC. It yields the protein CASSPGTAYGYTF.

The rearrangement joins TRBV20-1 to TRBJ1-4, with D unresolved. Trimming stripped 4 bases from V and 4 bases from J, with 4 bases between. Germline V gene lookup returns CDR1 DFQATT and CDR2 SNEGSKA (reference sequence). CDR3 size: 11 residues. The CDR3 sequence: CSANSNEKLFF. CDR3 nucleotides: TGCAGTGCTAACAGTAATGAAAAACTGTTTTTT.

The chain couples TRBV30 to TRBJ2-7; D possibly matches TRBD1 or TRBD2 (6 bases each). Germline V CDR1 and CDR2: GTSNPN, SVGIG (reference sequence). The CDR3 runs to 12 residues. V was trimmed by 5 bases and J by 7 bases, leaving 15 bases between them. The CDR3 DNA sequence: TGTGCCTGGGGTTCGGGGGCGAGGGAGCAGTACTTC. This codes for CAWGSGAREQYF.

This rearrangement joins TRBV25-1 to TRBJ1-3; D is unresolved. Germline CDR1 is MGHDK and CDR2 is SYGVNS. The CDR3 extends over 15 amino acids. V lost 4 bases and J 7 bases, leaving 17 bases between the germline ends. The CDR3 sequence: CASSGEFVTGNTIYF. CDR3 coding DNA: TGTGCCAGCAGTGGGGAGTTTGTGACCGGGAACACCATATATTTT.

The CDR3 DNA reads TGTGCCAGCAGCCACAGGGGGTACAGGACCGGGGAGCTGTTTTTT. This encodes CASSHRGYRTGELFF. This chain uses TRBV7-9 with TRBJ2-2; TRBD1 matches at 8 bases. Germline V gene data show CDR1 as SEHNR and CDR2 as FQNEAQ (reference sequence). This CDR3 region has 15 residues. V was clipped by 5 bases and J by 5 bases; unmatched bases: 7. Full variable domain (rest looked up from reference TRBV7-9 and TRBJ2-2): DTGVSQNPRHKITKRGQNVTFRCDPISEHNRLYWYRQTLGQGPEFLTYFQNEAQLEKSRLLSDRFSAERPKGSFSTLEIQRTEQGDSAMYLCASSHRGYRTGELFFGEGSRLTVL.

This clone was found a few times. This chain connects TRBV5-8 to TRBJ1-5; D is perhaps TRBD1 (5 bases). The CDR3 sequence is 15 residues long. V was cut by 4 bases and J by 4 bases, with 15 bases left in between. The germline V gene has CDR1 SGHTS and CDR2 YDEGEE. Here the CDR3 DNA reads TGTGCCAGCAGCGCCCAGGGTAATTTTAATCAGCCCCAGCATTTT. This sequence encodes CASSAQGNFNQPQHF.

This chain connects TRBV12-2 to TRBJ1-2; no DNA check was done on the table's D call, TRBD1. TRBV12-2 is tagged as a pseudogene. The CDR3 is made up of 15 amino acids. CDR3 protein: CASRLDGRGKGGYTF. Written as DNA, the CDR3 is TGTGCAAGTCGCTTAGATGGCAGGGGGAAAGGTGGCTACACCTTC.

The chain uses TRBV2 and TRBJ1-1; D gene unclear. Germline V gene lookup returns CDR1 SNHLY and CDR2 FYNNEI. This CDR3 comprises 11 residues. V was clipped by 4 bases and J by 10 bases, with 10 bases between them. The CDR3 region has the DNA TGTGCCAGCAGTGTTCATGTAGGAGCTTTCTTT. Its protein product is CASSVHVGAFF.

The chain has TRBV3-1 (or the pseudogene TRBV3-2) and TRBJ2-2; TRBD1 might be the D (5 bases). The germline V and J ends were trimmed by 2 bases and 7 bases, with 14 bases remaining between them. CDR1 is LGHDT, CDR2 YNNKEL, per germline (reference sequence). This CDR3 has 15 residues. As DNA, the CDR3 is TGTGCCAGCAGCCAACTTCGACAGAGGATCGGGGAGCTGTTTTTT. Its protein product is CASSQLRQRIGELFF.

This chain uses TRBV4-1 with TRBJ2-1; possibly TRBD2 for D (6 bases). CDR3 size: 20 residues. Germline V gives CDR1 MGHRA, CDR2 YSYEKL. The V end was cut by 1 base, the J end by 2 bases, with 24 bases between. The CDR3 sequence is CASSQVPQAFAGRPYNEQFF. DNA of the CDR3: TGCGCCAGCAGCCAAGTGCCCCAAGCTTTTGCGGGGCGCCCCTACAATGAGCAGTTCTTC.

The chain recombines TRBV13 with TRBJ2-5; 7 nucleotides match TRBD2. The CDR3 length is 14 residues. V shed 5 bases, J shed 2 bases, and the junction held 5 bases outside the gene matches. Germline CDR1 and CDR2: PRHDT and FYEKMQ (reference sequence). Here the CDR3 reads CASSTGTIQETQYF. In DNA form, the CDR3 reads TGTGCCAGCAGCACCGGGACTATTCAAGAGACCCAGTACTTC.

This clone was recorded many times. The chain has TRBV24-1 and TRBJ1-1; D unresolved. The CDR3 covers 13 residues. V lost 6 bases, J lost 0 bases, and 7 bases lay in between. CDR1 KGHDR and CDR2 SFDVKD come from the germline V gene. This CDR3 reads CATSSGVNTEAFF. The CDR3 DNA sequence: TGTGCCACCAGTTCTGGCGTGAACACTGAAGCTTTCTTT.

The chain uses TRBV19 and TRBJ1-5; D is perhaps TRBD1 (6 bases). CDR1 is LNHDA, CDR2 SQIVND, per germline (reference sequence). The CDR3 contains 16 residues. Deletions cut 7 bases from V and 0 bases from J, with 16 bases between. The CDR3 region has the DNA TGTGCCAGTACCATCCAGGGGCCTTATAGCAATCAGCCCCAGCATTTT. Its protein is CASTIQGPYSNQPQHF.

The gene calls are TRBV9 and TRBJ2-1; 8 bases are a match to TRBD2. Per the germline V gene, CDR1 is SGDLS and CDR2 is YYNGEE. The CDR3 has 15 residues. V was clipped by 4 bases and J by 4 bases; unmatched bases: 7. The CDR3 is CASSPGGPKYNEQFF. CDR3 coding DNA: TGTGCCAGCAGCCCGGGGGGGCCTAAATACAATGAGCAGTTCTTC. Drawing the rest from reference TRBV9 and TRBJ2-1, the complete variable domain is DSGVTQTPKHLITATGQRVTLRCSPRSGDLSVYWYQQSLDQGLQFLIQYYNGEERAKGNILERFSAQQFPDLHSELNLSSLELGDSALYFCASSPGGPKYNEQFFGPGTRLTVL.

The V gene is TRBV5-5, the J gene TRBJ1-1; no firm D call. This CDR3 is built from 14 residues. CDR1 is SGHKS, CDR2 YYEKEE, per germline (reference sequence). Deletions cut 0 bases from V and 1 base from J, with 7 bases between. CDR3 nucleotides: TGTGCCAGCAGCTTGGTTCAGAAGAACACTGAAGCTTTCTTT. This gives the protein CASSLVQKNTEAFF. The variable domain in full, with the rest retrieved from reference TRBV5-5 and TRBJ1-1, is DAGVTQSPTHLIKTRGQQVTLRCSPISGHKSVSWYQQVLGQGPQFIFQYYEKEERGRGNFPDRFSARQFPNYSSELNVNALLLGDSALYLCASSLVQKNTEAFFGQGTRLTVV.

The chain links TRBV7-2 to TRBJ1-1; D is possibly TRBD1 (5 bases). The V end was cut by 0 bases, the J end by 4 bases, with 9 bases between. CDR1 and CDR2 (germline): SGHTA, FQGNSA. This CDR3 has 14 amino acids. CDR3 sequence reads: CASSLARGVTEAFF. The CDR3 bases are TGTGCCAGCAGCTTAGCTCGGGGGGTCACTGAAGCTTTCTTT.

V and J are TRBV2 and TRBJ2-3; D is possibly TRBD2 (6 bases). The V end was cut by 7 bases, the J end by 4 bases, with 27 bases between. CDR1 is SNHLY, CDR2 FYNNEI, per germline. This CDR3 contains 18 residues. CDR3 protein: CASIGEEMTTRIADTQYF. The CDR3 nucleotides read TGTGCCAGCATCGGGGAGGAAATGACCACACGAATTGCAGATACGCAGTATTTT. Looking up the rest from reference TRBV2 and TRBJ2-3 gives the full variable domain: EPEVTQTPSHQVTQMGQEVILRCVPISNHLYFYWYRQILGQKVEFLVSFYNNEISEKSEIFDDQFSVERPDGSNFTLKIRSTKLEDSAMYFCASIGEEMTTRIADTQYFGPGTRLTVL.

This clone was seen once. The genes are TRBV9 and TRBJ2-7; 8 bases are shared with TRBD2. There are 15 residues in the CDR3. The germline V gene encodes CDR1 SGDLS and CDR2 YYNGEE. V gave up 2 bases and J gave up 6 bases; unmatched junction bases: 10. This chain's CDR3 is CASSVGFAGGAEQYF. The CDR3 DNA reads TGTGCCAGCAGCGTCGGATTCGCGGGGGGTGCCGAGCAGTACTTC.

The chain couples TRBV7-8 to TRBJ2-7; 12 bases line up with TRBD2. V lost 0 bases and J lost 4; bases outside the gene matches: 1. The CDR3 contains 15 residues. Germline CDR1 reads SGHVS; CDR2 reads FQNEAQ. The CDR3: CASSLATSGGYEQYF. In nucleotides, the CDR3 is TGTGCCAGCAGCTTAGCGACTAGCGGGGGTTACGAGCAGTACTTC.

The V and J genes are TRBV7-2 and TRBJ1-2, with D tentatively TRBD1 (5 bases). Germline V gives CDR1 SGHTA, CDR2 FQGNSA. V was trimmed by 6 bases and J by 2 bases, leaving 13 bases between them. The CDR3 is made up of 14 amino acids. Here the CDR3 reads CASRTGRNNYGYTF. CDR3 in DNA: TGTGCCAGCAGAACGGGACGGAACAACTATGGCTACACCTTC.

This clone came up once. The J gene is TRBJ1-1, the V gene TRBV2; D gene ambiguous. The V and J ends lost 6 bases and 7 bases respectively, with 18 bases between them. CDR3 length: 14 amino acids. The germline V gene has CDR1 SNHLY and CDR2 FYNNEI. The CDR3 nucleotides are TGTGCCAGCAGGGTCGGGCAGGAGGGAATTGAAGCTTTCTTT. Protein sequence: CASRVGQEGIEAFF.